A single count supports the clone carrying this TCR beta chain. This specimen comes from a study of blood T cell repertoires in COVID-19. For the study at large: The origin of the acute and convalescent COVID-19 samples was the United States, Italy and Spain.

Profiled with immunoSEQ multiplex PCR; TCRdb holds only in-frame clones, not every one. The table records 200,000 to 250,000 clones, 86% of them present only once. The CDR3 spans 16 residues. Germline CDR1 is SGDLS and CDR2 is YYNGEE. V was shortened by 3 bases and J by 5 bases, with 20 bases between the two germline ends. The chain couples TRBV9 to TRBJ1-1, with D possibly TRBD1 on 5 matching bases. Sequenced sample: PBMCs or T cells enriched from blood (not recorded which). The clonotype originates from a woman in her 50s who had recovered from COVID-19. CDR3 sequence reads: CASSAIIGTGGTEAFF. The CDR3 coding sequence is TGTGCCAGCAGCGCGATAATAGGGACCGGAGGGACTGAAGCTTTCTTT.